The next 20 T cell receptor beta chains were all read from a single sample in a study of blood T cell repertoires in COVID-19. Measured with immunoSEQ multiplex PCR; TCRdb has only the in-frame clones, and not every one. The table shows about 230,000 clones, with less than 90% occurring only once. Sequenced: peripheral blood. The source of these receptors is a woman older than 75 with active or convalescent COVID-19.

The V and J genes are TRBV6-2 or TRBV6-3 and TRBJ1-1; possibly TRBD1 for D (6 bases). Between the trimmed V and J ends, which lost 2 bases and 3 bases, there was a span of 16 bases. Per the germline V gene, CDR1 is MNHEY and CDR2 is SVGEGT. The CDR3 contains 16 residues. The CDR3 spells CASSYGLGRGDTEAFF. The CDR3 DNA follows: TGTGCCAGCAGTTACGGGTTGGGCAGGGGTGACACTGAAGCTTTCTTT.

The V gene is TRBV9, the J gene TRBJ2-1, with D possibly being TRBD2 (5 bases). This CDR3 has 14 residues. V dropped 1 base and J dropped 7 bases, with 12 bases sitting between them. Germline CDR1 and CDR2: SGDLS and YYNGEE. For the CDR3, the DNA is TGTGCCAGCAGCGTAACTAGTTATGGGAATGAGCAGTTCTTC. It is translated as CASSVTSYGNEQFF.

This clone was found a few times. The V gene is TRBV3-1 (or the pseudogene TRBV3-2), the J gene TRBJ2-7; 7 nucleotides align to TRBD2. V shed 3 bases, J shed 6 bases, and the junction held 5 bases outside the gene matches. The CDR3 sequence is 13 residues long. Per the germline V gene, CDR1 is LGHDT and CDR2 is YNNKEL (reference sequence). The CDR3 loop reads CASSQRSGGEQYF. The DNA of the CDR3 is TGTGCCAGCAGCCAGCGATCGGGGGGCGAGCAGTACTTC.

The J gene is TRBJ1-5, the V gene TRBV10-3; no firm D call. Germline lookup yields CDR1 ENHRY and CDR2 SYGVKD. Deletions cut 2 bases from V and 5 bases from J, with 10 bases between. The CDR3 runs 14 residues. This CDR3 reads CAISEVVQDQPQHF. CDR3 DNA sequence: TGTGCCATCAGTGAGGTGGTCCAGGATCAGCCCCAGCATTTT.

The chain employs TRBV5-4 and TRBJ2-1; 9 bases line up with TRBD1. Germline loops: CDR1 SGHNT, CDR2 YYREEE (reference sequence). With V trimmed by 4 bases and J by 16 bases, 9 bases remained unmatched. This CDR3 is 12 amino acids long. As DNA, the CDR3 is TGTGCCAGCAGCCTGGGGACAGGGATATTTTTCTTC. Its protein is CASSLGTGIFFF.

This chain joins TRBV6-2 or TRBV6-3 and TRBJ2-1; 9 bases align to TRBD2. Germline CDR1 MNHEY, CDR2 SVGEGT. This CDR3 region has 16 residues. After removal of 3 bases from V and 6 bases from J, the junction contained 9 bases not matched to a gene. CDR3 loop: CASSYLRGGISNEQFF. CDR3 in DNA: TGTGCCAGCAGTTATCTGCGGGGGGGCATAAGCAATGAGCAGTTCTTC.

Only one count was recorded for this clone. V is TRBV19 and J is TRBJ1-2; 10 nucleotides line up with TRBD1. The CDR3 contains 16 residues. Unmatched junction bases numbered 12, after V lost 3 bases and J lost 8 bases. The germline V gene has CDR1 LNHDA and CDR2 SQIVND (reference sequence). CDR3 coding DNA: TGTGCCAGTAGTATTGGACGTGTGACAGGGGGCAGAGGCTACACCTTC. As protein: CASSIGRVTGGRGYTF.

Regarding this clone: At the DNA level, this CDR3 is encoded by other sequences in the same sample as well. V gene TRBV24-1 combines with J gene TRBJ2-1, with TRBD2 matching over 9 bases. The CDR3 totals 15 residues. V lost 3 bases to trimming and J lost 5 bases; unmatched junction nucleotides: 4. Germline CDR1 reads KGHDR; CDR2 reads SFDVKD. CDR3 bases: TGTGCCACCAGTGATAGTAGCGGGGGAAACAATGAGCAGTTCTTC. This encodes CATSDSSGGNNEQFF.

The chain couples TRBV27 to TRBJ1-5; a weak D match, TRBD1 (6 bases). Germline CDR1 is MNHEY and CDR2 is SMNVEV (reference sequence). CDR3 size: 16 residues. The V gene lost 0 bases and the J gene lost 6 bases, with 15 bases spanning the gap. CDR3 in DNA: TGTGCCAGCAGTTTATCGGGCCGGGGGGCGGGTCAGCCCCAGCATTTT. This translates into CASSLSGRGAGQPQHF.

The sample holds one count of this clone. V and J are TRBV19 and TRBJ2-7, with 11 positions matching TRBD1. Germline V gene sequence: CDR1 LNHDA, CDR2 SQIVND (reference sequence). J was trimmed by 2 bases and V by 5 bases; bases with no gene match: 5. There are 15 residues in the CDR3. The CDR3 here is CASSFPGQGAYEQYF. The DNA of the CDR3 is TGTGCCAGTAGTTTTCCGGGACAGGGGGCCTACGAGCAGTACTTC.

CDR3 in DNA: TGCGCCAGCAGCTTGGGAGTAGCGGGAAGCACAGATACGCAGTATTTT. Its protein product is CASSLGVAGSTDTQYF. This sequence joins TRBV5-1 and TRBJ2-3; 8 nucleotides align to TRBD2. V gave up 0 bases and J gave up 0 bases; unmatched junction bases: 3. The germline gives CDR1 SGHRS, CDR2 YFSETQ. CDR3 length: 16 amino acids.

The J gene is TRBJ2-1, the V gene TRBV14; TRBD2 aligns across 10 bases. J gave up 6 bases and V 4 bases, and 3 bases lay outside the gene matches. Germline loops: CDR1 SGHDN, CDR2 FVKESK. The CDR3 sequence is 14 residues long. The CDR3 here is CASSRTSGSNEQFF. In nucleotides, the CDR3 is TGTGCCAGCAGCCGGACTAGCGGCAGCAATGAGCAGTTCTTC. The complete variable domain, with remaining parts taken from reference TRBV14 and TRBJ2-1, reads EAGVTQFPSHSVIEKGQTVTLRCDPISGHDNLYWYRRVMGKEIKFLLHFVKESKQDESGMPNNRFLAERTGGTYSTLKVQPAELEDSGVYFCASSRTSGSNEQFFGPGTRLTVL.

V and J are TRBV5-1 and TRBJ2-5; D unclear. In germline, CDR1 is SGHRS, CDR2 YFSETQ. The CDR3 spans 13 residues. Trimming shortened V by 0 bases and J by 3 bases, and 6 bases separated the two germline ends. CDR3 DNA: TGCGCCAGCAGCTTGGGACTCAAAGAGACCCAGTACTTC. Amino acids: CASSLGLKETQYF.

This clone was seen only a few times. The chain is built from TRBV5-1 and TRBJ1-3; 9 nucleotides agree with TRBD1. Per germline, CDR1 SGHRS and CDR2 YFSETQ. This CDR3 spans 16 amino acids. V lost 0 bases to trimming and J lost 4 bases; unmatched junction nucleotides: 5. CDR3 sequence (DNA): TGCGCCAGCAGCTTGGGGGGGACAGGGTCCGGAAACACCATATATTTT. Its translation is CASSLGGTGSGNTIYF.

V is TRBV5-5 and J is TRBJ2-5; the D gene is possibly TRBD1 (6 bases). The CDR3 has 14 residues. Germline CDR1 SGHKS, CDR2 YYEKEE (reference sequence). V was pared by 1 base and J by 5 bases, with 12 bases between. In nucleotides, the CDR3 is TGTGCCAGCAGCTTGAGCAGGGGTGGGGAGACCCAGTACTTC. This sequence encodes CASSLSRGGETQYF. The full variable domain, completed using reference TRBV5-5 and TRBJ2-5, is DAGVTQSPTHLIKTRGQQVTLRCSPISGHKSVSWYQQVLGQGPQFIFQYYEKEERGRGNFPDRFSARQFPNYSSELNVNALLLGDSALYLCASSLSRGGETQYFGPGTRLLVL.

This chain connects TRBV19 to TRBJ2-1; TRBD2 agrees at 11 bases. There are 15 residues in the CDR3. Trimming removed 1 base from V and 9 bases from J; junction bases left unmatched: 5. CDR1 and CDR2 (germline): LNHDA, SQIVND (reference sequence). The CDR3 nucleotides read TGTGCCAGTAGTATAGGTAGCGGGGGGGTCGGTGAGCAGTTCTTC. Protein: CASSIGSGGVGEQFF.

The chain couples TRBV7-2 to TRBJ2-7; 7 bases match TRBD2. J lost 4 bases, V lost 3 bases, and 9 bases had no gene match. CDR1 and CDR2 from the germline V gene are SGHTA and FQGNSA. The CDR3 is made up of 15 amino acids. In DNA, the CDR3 is TGTGCCAGCAGCTTTGCTGCGGGAGACGTTTACGAGCAGTACTTC. This gives the protein CASSFAAGDVYEQYF.

The V gene is TRBV6-5, the J gene TRBJ2-7; perhaps TRBD1 as D (5 bases). The CDR3 is 11 amino acids. V was pared by 11 bases and J by 6 bases, with 14 bases between. In germline, CDR1 is MNHEY, CDR2 SVGAGI. CDR3 coding DNA: TGTGCCTCGCAAACAGGAGTCGAGCAGTACTTC. Protein product: CASQTGVEQYF.

The rearrangement uses TRBV5-1 and TRBJ2-3; no clear D. Looked up from germline, CDR1 is SGHRS and CDR2 is YFSETQ. This CDR3 spans 16 amino acids. With 3 bases removed from V and 0 bases from J, the gap between germline ends came to 14 bases. CDR3 region: CASSSQTTTSTDTQYF. The CDR3 DNA is TGCGCCAGCAGCTCCCAGACGACGACTAGCACAGATACGCAGTATTTT.

In its sample, this clone was seen once. This chain uses TRBV29-1 with TRBJ2-3; TRBD2 aligns across 10 bases. CDR1 is SQVTM, CDR2 ANQGSEA, per germline. The CDR3 is 15 amino acids. V was clipped by 7 bases and J by 0 bases; unmatched bases: 7. The DNA of the CDR3 is TGCAGCGCTCGTAAGACTAGCGGGAGCACAGATACGCAGTATTTT. Translating gives CSARKTSGSTDTQYF.